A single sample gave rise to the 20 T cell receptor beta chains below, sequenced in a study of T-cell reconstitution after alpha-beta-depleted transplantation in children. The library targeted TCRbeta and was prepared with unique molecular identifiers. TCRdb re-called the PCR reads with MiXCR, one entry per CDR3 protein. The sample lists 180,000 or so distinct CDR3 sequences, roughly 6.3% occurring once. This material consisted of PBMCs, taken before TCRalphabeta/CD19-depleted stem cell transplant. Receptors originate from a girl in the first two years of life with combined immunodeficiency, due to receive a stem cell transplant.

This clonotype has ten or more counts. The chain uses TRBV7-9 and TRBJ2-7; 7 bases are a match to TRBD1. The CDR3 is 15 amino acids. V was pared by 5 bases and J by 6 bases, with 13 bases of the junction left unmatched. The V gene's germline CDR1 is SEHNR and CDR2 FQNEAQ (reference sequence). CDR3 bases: TGTGCCAGCAGCCCCGGACAGGCGTACTTTGGCGAGCAGTACTTC. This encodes CASSPGQAYFGEQYF.

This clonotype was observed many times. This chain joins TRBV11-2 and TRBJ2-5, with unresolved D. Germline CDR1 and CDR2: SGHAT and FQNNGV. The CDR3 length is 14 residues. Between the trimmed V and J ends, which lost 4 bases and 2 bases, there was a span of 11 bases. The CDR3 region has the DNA TGTGCCAGCAGCTCTTATGAACTGCAAGAGACCCAGTACTTC. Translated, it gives CASSSYELQETQYF.

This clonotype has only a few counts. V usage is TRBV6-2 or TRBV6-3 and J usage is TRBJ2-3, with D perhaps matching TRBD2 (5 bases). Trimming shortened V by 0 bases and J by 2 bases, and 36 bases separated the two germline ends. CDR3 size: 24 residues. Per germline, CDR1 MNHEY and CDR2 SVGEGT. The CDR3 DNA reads TGTGCCAGCAGTTACTCAACGTGGGTACCAAACTCACGGCCGGGATCAAAAAACACAGATACGCAGTATTTT. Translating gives CASSYSTWVPNSRPGSKNTDTQYF.

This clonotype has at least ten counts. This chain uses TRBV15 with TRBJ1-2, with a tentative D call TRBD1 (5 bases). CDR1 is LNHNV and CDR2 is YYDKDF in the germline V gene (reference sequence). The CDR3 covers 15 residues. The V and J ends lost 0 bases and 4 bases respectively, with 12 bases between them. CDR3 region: CATSREWGVGYGYTF. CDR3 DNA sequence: TGTGCCACCAGCAGAGAATGGGGGGTTGGCTATGGCTACACCTTC.

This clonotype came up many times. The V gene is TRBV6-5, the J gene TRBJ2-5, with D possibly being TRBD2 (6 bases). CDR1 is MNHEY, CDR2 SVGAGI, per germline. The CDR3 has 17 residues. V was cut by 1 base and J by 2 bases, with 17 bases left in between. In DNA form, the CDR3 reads TGTGCCAGCAGTTACTGGTCCGGGACTCCGTCACAAGAGACCCAGTACTTC. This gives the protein CASSYWSGTPSQETQYF.

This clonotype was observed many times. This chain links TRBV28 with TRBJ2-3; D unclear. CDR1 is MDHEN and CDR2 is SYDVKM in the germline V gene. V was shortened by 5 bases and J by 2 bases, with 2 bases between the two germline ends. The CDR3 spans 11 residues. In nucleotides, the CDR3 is TGTGCCAGCAGTATCACAGATACGCAGTATTTT. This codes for CASSITDTQYF.

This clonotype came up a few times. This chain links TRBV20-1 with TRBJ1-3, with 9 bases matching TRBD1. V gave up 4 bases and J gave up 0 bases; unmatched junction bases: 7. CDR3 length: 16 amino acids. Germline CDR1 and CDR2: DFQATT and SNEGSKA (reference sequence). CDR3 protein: CSAIPWDRASGNTIYF. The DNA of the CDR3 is TGCAGTGCTATCCCTTGGGACAGGGCCTCTGGAAACACCATATATTTT.

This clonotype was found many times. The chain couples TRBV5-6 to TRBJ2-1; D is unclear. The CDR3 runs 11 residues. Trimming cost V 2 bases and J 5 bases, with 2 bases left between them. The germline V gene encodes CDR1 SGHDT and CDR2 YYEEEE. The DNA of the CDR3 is TGTGCCAGCAGCTTCAACAATGAGCAGTTCTTC. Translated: CASSFNNEQFF.

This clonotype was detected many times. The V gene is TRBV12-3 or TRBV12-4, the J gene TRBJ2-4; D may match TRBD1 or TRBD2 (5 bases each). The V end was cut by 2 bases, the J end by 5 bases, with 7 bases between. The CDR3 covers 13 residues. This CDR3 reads CASSLLGQNIQYF. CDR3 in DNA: TGTGCCAGCAGTTTATTGGGACAAAACATTCAGTACTTC.

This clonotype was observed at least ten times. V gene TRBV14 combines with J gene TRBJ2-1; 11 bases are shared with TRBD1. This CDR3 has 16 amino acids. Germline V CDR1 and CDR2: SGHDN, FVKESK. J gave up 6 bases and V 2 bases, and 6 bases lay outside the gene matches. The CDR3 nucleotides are TGTGCCAGCAGCCAACACGGACAGGGGGCAATCAATGAGCAGTTCTTC. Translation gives CASSQHGQGAINEQFF.

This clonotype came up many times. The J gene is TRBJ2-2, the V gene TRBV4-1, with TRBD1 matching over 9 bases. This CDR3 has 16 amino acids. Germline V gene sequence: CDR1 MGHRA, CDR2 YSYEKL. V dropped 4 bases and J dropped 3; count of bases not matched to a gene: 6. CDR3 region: CASSRGQGLYTGELFF. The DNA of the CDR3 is TGCGCCAGCAGCCGCGGACAGGGGCTGTACACCGGGGAGCTGTTTTTT.

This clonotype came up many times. CDR3 region: CASSYVGETQYF. The CDR3 nucleotides are TGTGCCAGCAGCTATGTTGGGGAGACCCAGTACTTC. The chain joins TRBV7-9 to TRBJ2-5; no firm D call. The CDR3 sequence is 12 residues long. The V end was cut by 4 bases, the J end by 5 bases, with 8 bases between. Germline V lookup: CDR1 SEHNR, CDR2 FQNEAQ (reference sequence).

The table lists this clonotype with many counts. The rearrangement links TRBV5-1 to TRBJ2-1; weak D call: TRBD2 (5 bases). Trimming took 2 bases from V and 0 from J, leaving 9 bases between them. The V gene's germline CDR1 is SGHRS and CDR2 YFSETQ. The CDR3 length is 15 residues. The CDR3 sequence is CASSFIGSSYNEQFF. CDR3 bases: TGCGCCAGCAGCTTCATAGGGAGCTCCTACAATGAGCAGTTCTTC.

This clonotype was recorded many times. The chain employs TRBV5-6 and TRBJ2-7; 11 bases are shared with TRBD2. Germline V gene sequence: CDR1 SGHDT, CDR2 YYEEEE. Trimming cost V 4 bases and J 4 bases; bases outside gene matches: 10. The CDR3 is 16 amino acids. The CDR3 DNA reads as TGTGCCAGCAGCCAGCCCCTAGCGGGGGGCTCTTACGAGCAGTACTTC. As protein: CASSQPLAGGSYEQYF.

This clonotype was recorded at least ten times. CDR3 protein: CASSPQGLYGYTF. The CDR3 bases are TGTGCCAGCAGCCCCCAGGGGCTCTATGGCTACACCTTC. The chain combines TRBV3-1 with TRBJ1-2, with D tentatively TRBD1 (6 bases). In germline, CDR1 is LGHDT, CDR2 YNNKEL (reference sequence). V lost 4 bases and J 4 bases, leaving 10 bases between the germline ends. This CDR3 is built from 13 residues.

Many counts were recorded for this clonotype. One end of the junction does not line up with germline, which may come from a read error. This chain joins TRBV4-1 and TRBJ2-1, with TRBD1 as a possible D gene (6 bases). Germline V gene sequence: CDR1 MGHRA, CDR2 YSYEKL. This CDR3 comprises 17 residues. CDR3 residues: CASTQGGGADAYNEQFF. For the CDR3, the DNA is TGCGCCAGCACCCAAGGGGGTGGCGCCGACGCCTACAATGAGCAGTTCTTC.

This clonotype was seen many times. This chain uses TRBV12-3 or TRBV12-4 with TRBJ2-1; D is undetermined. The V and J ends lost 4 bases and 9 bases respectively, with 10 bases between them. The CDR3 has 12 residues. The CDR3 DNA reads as TGTGCCAGCAGTTATCCCCGGTTTGAGCAGTTCTTC. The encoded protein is CASSYPRFEQFF.

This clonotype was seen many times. The CDR3 sequence is CASSLIPSPAHEQYF. In DNA form, the CDR3 reads TGTGCCAGCAGCTTAATACCCTCCCCGGCCCACGAGCAGTACTTC. The V gene is TRBV7-8, the J gene TRBJ2-7; D call uncertain. This CDR3 comprises 15 residues. Trimming removed 2 bases at V and 5 bases at J, with 16 bases between. Germline V gene sequence: CDR1 SGHVS, CDR2 FQNEAQ.

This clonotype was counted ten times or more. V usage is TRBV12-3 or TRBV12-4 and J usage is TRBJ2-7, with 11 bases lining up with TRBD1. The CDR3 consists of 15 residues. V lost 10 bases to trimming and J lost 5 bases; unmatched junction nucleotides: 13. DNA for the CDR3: TGTGCCACCACGCCGGGACAGGGGGTGGGAAACGAGCAGTACTTC. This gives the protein CATTPGQGVGNEQYF.

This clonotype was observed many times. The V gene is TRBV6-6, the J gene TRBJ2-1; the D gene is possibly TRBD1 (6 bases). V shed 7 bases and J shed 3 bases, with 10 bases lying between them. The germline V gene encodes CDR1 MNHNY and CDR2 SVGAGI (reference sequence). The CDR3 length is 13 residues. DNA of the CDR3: TGTGCCAGCACCCAACAGGGCTACAATGAGCAGTTCTTC. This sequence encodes CASTQQGYNEQFF.